Each of the 23 T cell receptor beta chains below was sequenced from the same sample in a study of cytomegalovirus exposure and HLA in healthy donors. Primers included in the PCR were 60 Vbeta and 13 Jbeta primers. TCRdb keeps only in-frame clones here, not all; method: immunoSEQ multiplex PCR. Found here are roughly 110,000 clones, approximately 80% of them singletons; the top ten hold 2% to 3%. Sequencing was carried out using PBMCs. The receptors shown here come from a female donor in good health and CMV-seronegative.

In this sample, this clone turned up a few times. The rearrangement links TRBV7-9 to TRBJ1-1, with TRBD1 matching over 10 bases. Germline V gene lookup returns CDR1 SEHNR and CDR2 FQNEAQ (reference sequence). The J segment lost 5 bases and the V segment lost 5 bases, leaving 8 bases of the junction unmatched. This CDR3 spans 15 amino acids. CDR3: CASSLPGTGATEAFF. As DNA, the CDR3 is TGTGCCAGCAGCCTTCCCGGGACAGGGGCTACTGAAGCTTTCTTT.

This rearrangement joins TRBV6-5 to TRBJ1-2, with a possible D match to TRBD1 (5 bases). The V end lost 8 bases, the J end lost 2 bases, and 18 bases lay between the germline ends. The CDR3 consists of 15 residues. Per the germline V gene, CDR1 is MNHEY and CDR2 is SVGAGI. DNA for the CDR3: TGTGCCAGCTTTAGCCTCAGATCAGGGAACTATGGCTACACCTTC. Its translation: CASFSLRSGNYGYTF.

The chain recombines TRBV12-5 with TRBJ2-7, with 7 nucleotides matching TRBD1. The CDR3 consists of 15 residues. The V and J ends lost 0 bases and 3 bases, in that order; junction bases with no gene match: 5. Germline V gene lookup returns CDR1 LGHNT and CDR2 FRNRAP. The CDR3 nucleotides read TGTGCTAGTGGTTTGGTACTTGGGACAGACTACGAGCAGTACTTC. Translated, it gives CASGLVLGTDYEQYF. Complete variable domain (other parts from reference TRBV12-5 and TRBJ2-7): DARVTQTPRHKVTEMGQEVTMRCQPILGHNTVFWYRQTMMQGLELLAYFRNRAPLDDSGMPKDRFSAEMPDATLATLKIQPSEPRDSAVYFCASGLVLGTDYEQYFGPGTRLTVT.

This clone was detected only a few times. The rearrangement joins TRBV5-6 to TRBJ1-5; D is possibly TRBD1 (6 bases). V was cut by 4 bases and J by 3 bases, with 17 bases left in between. CDR1 and CDR2 (germline): SGHDT, YYEEEE. This CDR3 is 16 amino acids long. The CDR3 reads CASSHGRGSHNQPQHF. The CDR3 bases are TGTGCCAGCAGCCACGGTAGGGGGTCCCACAATCAGCCCCAGCATTTT.

On this clone itself: Other DNA variants within this sample encode the same CDR3. The chain has TRBV5-8 and TRBJ1-6, with 9 bases aligning to TRBD1. The CDR3 covers 16 residues. V was clipped by 4 bases and J by 9 bases; unmatched bases: 11. CDR1 and CDR2 from the germline V gene are SGHTS and YDEGEE. CDR3 coding DNA: TGTGCCAGCAGCCCCGAACGGACAGGGGAGATTTCACCCCTCCACTTT. This encodes CASSPERTGEISPLHF.

The genes are TRBV30 and TRBJ1-1; D perhaps matches TRBD1 (6 bases). Germline V CDR1 and CDR2: GTSNPN, SVGIG (reference sequence). This CDR3 contains 14 residues. V lost 4 bases and J lost 4, with 16 bases in between. The CDR3 loop is CAWTRGGAGTEAFF. The CDR3 DNA is TGTGCCTGGACCCGTGGGGGGGCGGGCACTGAAGCTTTCTTT.

This clone was observed a few times. The rearrangement links TRBV2 to TRBJ2-6; 7 bases are a match to TRBD1. Trimming removed 5 bases from V and 3 bases from J; junction bases left unmatched: 7. Germline V gene data show CDR1 as SNHLY and CDR2 as FYNNEI. The CDR3 is made up of 16 amino acids. The DNA for the CDR3 is TGTGCCAGCAGTTATTTTGACAGGGTTGGGGCCAACGTCCTGACTTTC. It codes for CASSYFDRVGANVLTF.

J is TRBJ2-7 and V is TRBV4-2; D is perhaps TRBD1 (5 bases). The germline V gene has CDR1 LGHNA and CDR2 YNFKEQ. The CDR3 has 14 amino acids. Trimming stripped 1 base from V and 0 bases from J, with 7 bases between. The CDR3 sequence is CASSQATGSYEQYF. Written as DNA, the CDR3 is TGTGCCAGCAGCCAAGCTACAGGCTCCTACGAGCAGTACTTC.

This clone was observed a handful of times. The chain links TRBV19 to TRBJ2-1; 8 bases map to TRBD1. V dropped 5 bases and J dropped 8; count of bases not matched to a gene: 11. In germline, CDR1 is LNHDA, CDR2 SQIVND (reference sequence). This CDR3 spans 15 amino acids. In DNA, the CDR3 is TGTGCCAGTAGTGCGACAGGGGAAATTATCGATGAGCAGTTCTTC. Translated: CASSATGEIIDEQFF.

The V call is TRBV13, the J call TRBJ2-7, with a weak D call TRBD2 (5 bases). Germline-derived CDR1 and CDR2 are PRHDT and FYEKMQ (reference sequence). Trimming cost V 5 bases and J 3 bases, with 17 bases left between them. This CDR3 region has 15 residues. DNA of the CDR3: TGTGCCAGCAGCCCGGGGTCAGGTTCGGTCTACGAGCAGTACTTC. This sequence encodes CASSPGSGSVYEQYF.

The chain joins TRBV7-2 to TRBJ1-1; TRBD1 agrees at 9 bases. The CDR3 runs 14 residues. V gave up 5 bases and J gave up 5 bases; unmatched junction bases: 6. Looked up from germline, CDR1 is SGHTA and CDR2 is FQGNSA. The CDR3 reads CASSPPGQGTEAFF. CDR3 in DNA: TGTGCCAGCAGCCCCCCGGGACAGGGAACTGAAGCTTTCTTT.

The rearrangement links TRBV2 to TRBJ1-2; no clear D. Between the trimmed V and J ends, which lost 1 base and 2 bases, there was a span of 5 bases. Per germline, CDR1 SNHLY and CDR2 FYNNEI. This CDR3 comprises 13 residues. The CDR3 DNA follows: TGTGCCAGCAGTGAAGGCGGAAACTATGGCTACACCTTC. Translated: CASSEGGNYGYTF.

Turning to this clone: This CDR3 is also generated by other DNA sequences in the sample. CDR3 residues: CASSPQGPGGTYEQYF. In nucleotides, the CDR3 is TGTGCCAGCAGTCCCCAGGGCCCCGGGGGAACCTACGAGCAGTACTTC. The rearrangement uses TRBV2 and TRBJ2-7; the D gene is possibly TRBD2 (6 bases). V dropped 5 bases and J dropped 2 bases, with 19 bases sitting between them. The CDR3 consists of 16 residues. The V gene's germline CDR1 is SNHLY and CDR2 FYNNEI. The full variable domain, its missing parts supplied by reference TRBV2 and TRBJ2-7, is EPEVTQTPSHQVTQMGQEVILRCVPISNHLYFYWYRQILGQKVEFLVSFYNNEISEKSEIFDDQFSVERPDGSNFTLKIRSTKLEDSAMYFCASSPQGPGGTYEQYFGPGTRLTVT.

The chain links TRBV6-5 to TRBJ1-2; 7 nucleotides align to TRBD1. This CDR3 region has 15 residues. The V segment lost 3 bases and the J segment 8 bases; nucleotides outside the gene matches: 12. Looked up from germline, CDR1 is MNHEY and CDR2 is SVGAGI. The CDR3 sequence: CASSYADRTISGYTF. The CDR3 region has the DNA TGTGCCAGCAGTTATGCGGACAGGACTATCTCGGGCTACACCTTC.

This chain joins TRBV11-2 and TRBJ1-2; D gene uncertain. V gave up 10 bases and J gave up 2 bases, with 2 bases separating them. CDR3 length equals 9 residues. Germline V gives CDR1 SGHAT, CDR2 FQNNGV. Written as DNA, the CDR3 is TGTGCCACGAACTATGGCTACACCTTC. Amino acids: CATNYGYTF.

The chain combines TRBV7-9 with TRBJ2-2, with D possibly being TRBD1 (5 bases). CDR3 length equals 15 residues. Looked up from germline, CDR1 is SEHNR and CDR2 is FQNEAQ (reference sequence). V shed 1 base and J shed 5 bases, with 11 bases lying between them. In DNA form, the CDR3 reads TGTGCCAGCAGCTTAGTTGGCAGGGCAACCGGGGAGCTGTTTTTT. Its translation is CASSLVGRATGELFF.

The rearrangement links TRBV5-4 to TRBJ2-7; D may be TRBD2 (5 bases). The V gene's germline CDR1 is SGHNT and CDR2 YYREEE (reference sequence). V was cut by 4 bases and J by 0 bases, with 17 bases left in between. The CDR3 spans 16 residues. The CDR3 spells CASSGPLRGSSYEQYF. CDR3 nucleotides: TGTGCCAGCAGCGGGCCCCTCCGGGGAAGCTCCTACGAGCAGTACTTC.

The chain employs TRBV12-5 and TRBJ1-3; TRBD1 might be the D (6 bases). Trimming pared 6 bases from V and 0 bases from J, leaving 15 bases between. CDR3 length equals 16 residues. Per the germline V gene, CDR1 is LGHNT and CDR2 is FRNRAP. Written as DNA, the CDR3 is TGTGCTAGTGGACCCTACAGGGCGAGCTCTGGAAACACCATATATTTT. Translating gives CASGPYRASSGNTIYF.

This clone occurred a few times. V usage is TRBV7-9 and J usage is TRBJ1-5; D possibly corresponds to TRBD1 (5 bases). Trimming removed 5 bases at V and 10 bases at J, with 21 bases between. CDR1 and CDR2 from the germline V gene are SEHNR and FQNEAQ (reference sequence). This CDR3 spans 15 amino acids. CDR3 coding DNA: TGTGCCAGCAGCGTCAGGGCAGAACAATTCGTACCCCAGCATTTT. Translation gives CASSVRAEQFVPQHF.

This chain uses TRBV4-1 with TRBJ2-5; D perhaps matches TRBD1 (5 bases). With the DNA end fitting TRBJ2-7 better, the J assignment may be wrong. CDR1 MGHRA and CDR2 YSYEKL come from the germline V gene. This CDR3 region has 15 residues. CDR3 amino acids: CASSPVIGAAYEQYF. The CDR3 coding sequence is TGCGCCAGCAGCCCCGTCATAGGGGCAGCCTACGAGCAGTACTTC.

The gene calls are TRBV25-1 and TRBJ2-2; possible D gene TRBD2, 6 bases. CDR3 length: 11 residues. The germline CDR1 and CDR2 sequences are MGHDK and SYGVNS. The germline V and J ends were trimmed by 7 bases and 13 bases, with 13 bases remaining between them. CDR3 DNA sequence: TGTGCCAGCAAGGGACTTGAAGCGCTGTTTTTT. It translates to CASKGLEALFF.

This chain links TRBV7-2 with TRBJ2-2, with 8 bases identical to TRBD2. V was clipped by 4 bases and J by 0 bases; unmatched bases: 7. Germline CDR1 is SGHTA and CDR2 is FQGNSA. This CDR3 is 17 amino acids long. For the CDR3, the DNA is TGTGCCAGCAGCTCACGGGCGGGACTAGCGAACACCGGGGAGCTGTTTTTT. Its protein product is CASSSRAGLANTGELFF.

The rearrangement joins TRBV15 to TRBJ2-7, with D possibly being TRBD2 (6 bases). The CDR3 loop spans 16 amino acids. Trimming cost V 0 bases and J 3 bases, with 15 bases left between them. The V gene's germline CDR1 is LNHNV and CDR2 YYDKDF (reference sequence). CDR3 nucleotides: TGTGCCACCAGCAGAGATGGGTCGCGGGGAAACTACGAGCAGTACTTC. Protein product: CATSRDGSRGNYEQYF.